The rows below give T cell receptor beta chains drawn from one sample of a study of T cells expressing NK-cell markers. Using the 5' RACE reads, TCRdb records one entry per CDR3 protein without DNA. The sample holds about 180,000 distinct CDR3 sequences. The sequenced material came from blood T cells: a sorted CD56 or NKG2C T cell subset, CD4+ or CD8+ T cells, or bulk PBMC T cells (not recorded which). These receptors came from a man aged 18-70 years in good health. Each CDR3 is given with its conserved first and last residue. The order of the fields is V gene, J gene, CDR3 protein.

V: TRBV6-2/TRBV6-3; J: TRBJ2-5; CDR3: CASSTGSGWFQETQYF
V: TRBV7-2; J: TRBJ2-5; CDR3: CASSLTSGKETQYF
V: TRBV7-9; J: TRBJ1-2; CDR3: CASSLTGSTDGYTF
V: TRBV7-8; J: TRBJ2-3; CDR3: CASSENDNQYF
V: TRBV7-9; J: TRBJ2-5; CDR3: CASSARDSGQETQYF
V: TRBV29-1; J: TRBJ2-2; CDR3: CSVAFPGTGETGELFF
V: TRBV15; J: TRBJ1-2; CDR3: CATSPGTGSYGYTF
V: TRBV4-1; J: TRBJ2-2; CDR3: CASSQVGGRYTGELFF
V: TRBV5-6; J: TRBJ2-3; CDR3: CASSFGVDTQYF
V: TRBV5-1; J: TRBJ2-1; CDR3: CASSLDGAVYNEQFF
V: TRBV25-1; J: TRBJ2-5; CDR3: CASSRLLTGGKETQYF
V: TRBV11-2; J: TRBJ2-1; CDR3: CASRLTLAGLNEQFF
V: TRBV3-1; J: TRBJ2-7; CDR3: CASSQDERGGHEQYF
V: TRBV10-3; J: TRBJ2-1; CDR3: CATREIYNEQFF
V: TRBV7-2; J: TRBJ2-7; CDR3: CASSLEVDPHEQYF
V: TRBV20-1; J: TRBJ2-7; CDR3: CSAREYGTGAGNYF
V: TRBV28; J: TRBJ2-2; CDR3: CASSQDRERDGELFF
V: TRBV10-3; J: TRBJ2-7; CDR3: CAISDTSGGYEQYF
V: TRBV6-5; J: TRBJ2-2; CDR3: CASSGTGGRLFDTGELFF
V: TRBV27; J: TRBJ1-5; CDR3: CASSQSTSYQPQHF
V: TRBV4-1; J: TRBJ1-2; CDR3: CASSQTRTSPKIGYTF
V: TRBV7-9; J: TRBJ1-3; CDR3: CASPAGNTIYF
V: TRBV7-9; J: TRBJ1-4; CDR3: CASSPAGGEKLFF
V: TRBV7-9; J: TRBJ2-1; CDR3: CASSPAEGSEQFF
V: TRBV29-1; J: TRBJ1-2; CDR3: CSVEDLQGQARYGYTF
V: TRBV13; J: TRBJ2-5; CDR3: CASSGRGGAETQYF
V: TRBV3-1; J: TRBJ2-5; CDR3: CASSRTGGQDQETQYF
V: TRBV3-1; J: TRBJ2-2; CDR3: CASSPGGEPGTGELFF
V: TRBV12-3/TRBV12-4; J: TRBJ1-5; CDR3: CASSKDQPQHF
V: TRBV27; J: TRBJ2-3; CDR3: CASSFPGLSAQYF
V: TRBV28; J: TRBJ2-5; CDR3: CASTKNLVETQYF
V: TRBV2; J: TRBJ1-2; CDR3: CASRDSGIYGYTF
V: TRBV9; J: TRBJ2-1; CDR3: CASSVGGSVYNEQFF
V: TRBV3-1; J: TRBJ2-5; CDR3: CASSHLRVTEETQYF
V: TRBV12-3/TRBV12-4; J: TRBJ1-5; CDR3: CASSDLGWDQPQHF
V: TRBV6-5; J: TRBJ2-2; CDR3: CASSYMDKNTGELFF
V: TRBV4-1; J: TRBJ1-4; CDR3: CASSQGLSGNEEKLFF
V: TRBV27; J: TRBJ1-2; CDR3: CASSLAGTGDGYTF
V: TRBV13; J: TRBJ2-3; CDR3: CASSDQLEEGLNADTQYF
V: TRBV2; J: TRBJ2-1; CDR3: CASKVGGGAYEQFF
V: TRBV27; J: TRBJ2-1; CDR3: CASSRSGGPGNEQFF
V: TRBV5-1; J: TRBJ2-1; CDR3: CASNPFGVLYNEQFF
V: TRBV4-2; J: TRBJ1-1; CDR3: CASSQDSSGALNTEAFF
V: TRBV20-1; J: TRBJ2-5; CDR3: CSARPLPTGQKETQYF
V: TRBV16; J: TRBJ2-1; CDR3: CASSHHRDLGVNEQFF
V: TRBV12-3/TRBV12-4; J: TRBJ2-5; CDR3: CASQDRDRVEETQYF
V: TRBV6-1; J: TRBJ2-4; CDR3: CASSERRQGAILRAKNIQYF
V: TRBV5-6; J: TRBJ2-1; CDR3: CASSWVDSYNEQFF
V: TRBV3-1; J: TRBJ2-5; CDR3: CASSPLWAEETQYF
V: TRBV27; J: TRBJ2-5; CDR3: CASSLYSGGAEETQYF
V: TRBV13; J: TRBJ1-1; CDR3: CASSLTPGVNTEAFF
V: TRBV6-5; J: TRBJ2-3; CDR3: CASSYSTVDTQYF
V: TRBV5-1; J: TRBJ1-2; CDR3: CASRFDRGRAYGYTF